These 18 T cell receptor beta chains were sequenced from one sample in a study of cytomegalovirus exposure and HLA in healthy donors (dated by TCRdb to the late 2010s). Library creation used the immunoSEQ multiplex PCR assay. For the multiplex PCR, a mixture combining 60 forward primers for TCR Vbeta segments and 13 reverse primers for TCR Jbeta segments was used. TCRdb retrieved this table from immuneACCESS and kept in-frame rearrangements only. Not all clones are present; in checked studies, unresolved V genes account for under half, and no reason is known for the remainder. The sample table holds about 160,000 clones, of which 75% to 85% were seen once. Approximately 4.5% of the sample comes from the top ten. The sample was PBMCs. These receptors originate from a man aged 25-40 years in good health and CMV-seronegative.

The chain is built from TRBV7-6 and TRBJ2-2; D is perhaps TRBD1 (5 bases). The germline V gene encodes CDR1 SGHVS and CDR2 FNYEAQ. The V end was cut by 1 base, the J end by 0 bases, with 9 bases between. This CDR3 has 16 residues. The CDR3 nucleotides are TGTGCCAGCAGCTTAGTGCAGGGCCCGAACACCGGGGAGCTGTTTTTT. This translates into CASSLVQGPNTGELFF.

This clone was observed once. The chain is built from TRBV4-1 and TRBJ2-7; possibly TRBD1 for D (6 bases). The CDR3 is 15 residues long. Per the germline V gene, CDR1 is MGHRA and CDR2 is YSYEKL. The V gene lost 2 bases and the J gene lost 1 base, with 12 bases spanning the gap. The CDR3 spells CASSQQGIGSYEQYF. In DNA, the CDR3 is TGCGCCAGCAGCCAACAGGGGATAGGTTCCTACGAGCAGTACTTC.

The sample holds a few counts of this clone. The rearrangement links TRBV29-1 to TRBJ2-3; D perhaps matches TRBD2 (7 bases). Trimming cost V 7 bases and J 2 bases, with 13 bases left between them. The CDR3 covers 13 residues. Germline V gene lookup returns CDR1 SQVTM and CDR2 ANQGSEA. The CDR3 loop reads CSGDGGLTDTQYF. The CDR3 region has the DNA TGCAGCGGGGACGGGGGGCTCACAGATACGCAGTATTTT.

This rearrangement joins TRBV27 to TRBJ1-5, with D unresolved. Germline-derived CDR1 and CDR2 are MNHEY and SMNVEV (reference sequence). The CDR3 has 15 amino acids. Trimming stripped 5 bases from V and 3 bases from J, with 14 bases between. The CDR3 protein is CASSDGGAHNQPQHF. The DNA for the CDR3 is TGTGCCAGCAGTGATGGAGGAGCCCACAATCAGCCCCAGCATTTT.

The rearrangement joins TRBV6-5 to TRBJ2-7; 7 bases match TRBD1. Germline lookup yields CDR1 MNHEY and CDR2 SVGAGI. The CDR3 length is 14 residues. J lost 1 base, V lost 5 bases, and 5 bases had no gene match. The CDR3 here is CASSGPGQSYEQYF. CDR3 bases: TGTGCCAGCAGTGGACCGGGACAGTCCTACGAGCAGTACTTC.

The chain recombines TRBV19 with TRBJ1-2; D is uncertain. Per germline, CDR1 LNHDA and CDR2 SQIVND (reference sequence). The V end lost 5 bases, the J end lost 7 bases, and 11 bases lay between the germline ends. The CDR3 runs 12 residues. This CDR3 is CASSPRERGYTF. CDR3 DNA: TGTGCCAGTAGTCCGAGGGAGCGTGGCTACACCTTC.

The chain combines TRBV19 with TRBJ2-2; 8 nucleotides agree with TRBD1. The CDR3 has 15 amino acids. CDR1 LNHDA and CDR2 SQIVND come from the germline V gene (reference sequence). The trim removed 6 bases at V and 4 bases at J, leaving 7 bases unmatched. The CDR3, as DNA: TGTGCCAGTAGCCCCCGCGACAGGGGCACCGGGGAGCTGTTTTTT. This sequence encodes CASSPRDRGTGELFF.

CDR3 loop: CASSDRGVGETQYF. The CDR3 coding sequence is TGTGCCAGCAGCGACCGGGGTGTGGGGGAGACCCAGTACTTC. The rearrangement uses TRBV27 and TRBJ2-5, with D tentatively TRBD2 (5 bases). The CDR3 sequence is 14 residues long. Germline CDR1 is MNHEY and CDR2 is SMNVEV (reference sequence). The ends were cut back, 6 bases at V and 5 bases at J, with 16 bases in the middle.

CDR3 amino acids: CSGRSTEAFF. CDR3 DNA: TGCAGCGGTCGGAGCACTGAAGCTTTCTTT. The chain joins TRBV29-1 to TRBJ1-1, with D hard to call. CDR1 is SQVTM, CDR2 ANQGSEA, per germline. The V and J ends lost 7 bases and 4 bases respectively, with 7 bases between them. There are 10 residues in the CDR3. Full variable domain (remainder filled in from reference TRBV29-1 and TRBJ1-1): SAVISQKPSRDICQRGTSLTIQCQVDSQVTMMFWYRQQPGQSLTLIATANQGSEATYESGFVIDKFPISRPNLTFSTLTVSNMSPEDSSIYLCSGRSTEAFFGQGTRLTVV.

The chain couples TRBV30 to TRBJ1-5; possibly TRBD1 for D (6 bases). The germline V gene has CDR1 GTSNPN and CDR2 SVGIG (reference sequence). CDR3 length: 18 residues. Trimming pared 0 bases from V and 1 base from J, leaving 19 bases between. CDR3 DNA sequence: TGTGCCTGGAGTGTACTGGGGCAACAGGGAACAAGCAATCAGCCCCAGCATTTT. Translating gives CAWSVLGQQGTSNQPQHF. Looking up the rest from reference TRBV30 and TRBJ1-5 gives the full variable domain: SQTIHQWPATLVQPVGSPLSLECTVEGTSNPNLYWYRQAAGRGLQLLFYSVGIGQISSEVPQNLSASRPQDRQFILSSKKLLLSDSGFYLCAWSVLGQQGTSNQPQHFGDGTRLSIL.

CDR3 region: CASSAVGLAGDYEQYF. DNA for the CDR3: TGTGCCAGCAGCGCGGTGGGACTAGCGGGGGACTACGAGCAGTACTTC. The rearrangement joins TRBV5-4 to TRBJ2-7, with 14 bases aligning to TRBD2. V lost 4 bases to trimming and J lost 3 bases; unmatched junction nucleotides: 6. The CDR3 consists of 16 residues. CDR1 SGHNT and CDR2 YYREEE come from the germline V gene (reference sequence).

This chain joins TRBV5-1 and TRBJ2-7; D is uncertain. V shed 0 bases and J shed 0 bases, with 19 bases lying between them. This CDR3 has 18 residues. CDR1 SGHRS and CDR2 YFSETQ come from the germline V gene. The CDR3 reads CASSLASTTQAISYEQYF. For the CDR3, the DNA is TGCGCCAGCAGCTTGGCCTCAACCACTCAAGCTATCTCCTACGAGCAGTACTTC.

The rearrangement uses TRBV5-6 and TRBJ1-1; 8 positions agree with TRBD1. Germline CDR1 is SGHDT and CDR2 is YYEEEE. This CDR3 has 12 amino acids. V was pared by 4 bases and J by 7 bases, with 3 bases of the junction left unmatched. The CDR3 reads CASSRQGSEAFF. The CDR3 DNA follows: TGTGCCAGCAGCCGACAGGGGAGTGAAGCTTTCTTT.

This clone was detected only a few times. V usage is TRBV5-4 and J usage is TRBJ1-1, with 7 nucleotides matching TRBD1. V lost 5 bases, J lost 10 bases, and 11 bases stayed unmatched. The V gene's germline CDR1 is SGHNT and CDR2 YYREEE (reference sequence). CDR3 size: 13 residues. CDR3 DNA sequence: TGTGCCAGCAGTCAGACAGGGCCGGAGGCAGCTTTCTTT. Translated, it gives CASSQTGPEAAFF. The whole variable domain, filled in from reference TRBV5-4 and TRBJ1-1, reads ETGVTQSPTHLIKTRGQQVTLRCSSQSGHNTVSWYQQALGQGPQFIFQYYREEENGRGNFPPRFSGLQFPNYSSELNVNALELDDSALYLCASSQTGPEAAFFGQGTRLTVV.

V is TRBV4-3 and J is TRBJ1-6, with D unresolved. Germline values: CDR1 LGHNA, CDR2 YSLEER. The CDR3 covers 13 residues. Deletions cut 2 bases from V and 8 bases from J, with 7 bases between. DNA of the CDR3: TGCGCCAGCAGCCAAACGAGGGATTCACCCCTCCACTTT. As protein: CASSQTRDSPLHF.

CDR3 amino acids: CASSLRGNEAFF. As DNA, the CDR3 is TGTGCCAGCAGCTTGAGGGGGAATGAAGCTTTCTTT. The rearrangement links TRBV7-8 to TRBJ1-1; D is possibly TRBD1 (6 bases). Germline V gene lookup returns CDR1 SGHVS and CDR2 FQNEAQ. V gave up 3 bases and J gave up 7 bases, with 9 bases separating them. The CDR3 spans 12 residues.

This clone showed up just a few times. The chain is built from TRBV9 and TRBJ2-7; weak D call: TRBD1 (6 bases). This CDR3 is built from 13 residues. Germline CDR1 is SGDLS and CDR2 is YYNGEE. The ends were cut back, 4 bases at V and 6 bases at J, with 14 bases in the middle. Here the CDR3 reads CASSQTGLAEQYF. The CDR3 DNA follows: TGTGCCAGCAGCCAAACAGGGCTCGCCGAGCAGTACTTC.

DNA for the CDR3: TGTGCCAGCAGCTTGAGGGACACACAAGAGACCCAGTACTTC. It is translated as CASSLRDTQETQYF. V gene TRBV5-4 combines with J gene TRBJ2-5, with D perhaps matching TRBD1 (6 bases). V lost 1 base and J lost 2, with 9 bases in between. The CDR3 length is 14 residues. Germline V gene lookup returns CDR1 SGHNT and CDR2 YYREEE (reference sequence).